The entry below describes one T cell receptor beta chain. Repertoires were generated with immunoSEQ multiplex PCR, while TCRdb's copy carries only in-frame clones and drops some. The repertoire holds about 55,000 clones, with roughly 94% as singletons. These data belong to a study of T cell changes during pregnancy in multiple sclerosis. Germline-derived CDR1 and CDR2 are SEHNR and FQNEAQ (reference sequence). Trimming took 2 bases from V and 5 from J, leaving 12 bases between them. This CDR3 region has 14 residues. This specimen was CD8+ T cells from peripheral blood mononuclear cells, taken after pregnancy. The rearrangement uses TRBV7-9 and TRBJ2-5; a weak D match, TRBD2 (6 bases). This TCR was recovered from a female donor with multiple sclerosis, enrolled in a pregnancy study. The CDR3 is CASSLSGGMETQYF. In nucleotides, the CDR3 is TGTGCCAGCAGCTTAAGTGGGGGGATGGAGACCCAGTACTTC.